This T cell receptor (beta chain) originates from a study of Graves' ophthalmopathy and Graves' hyperthyroidism. Overall study: Peripheral blood samples were taken at initial diagnosis, before any treatment.

The CDR3 has 15 residues. V was pared by 7 bases and J by 1 base, with 9 bases of the junction left unmatched. Aged 18 to 65, hyperthyroidism patients had new diagnoses of under 2 months' duration. No donor had other autoimmune disease, uncontrolled infection, pregnancy or lactation. This clonotype has only one observation. The antigen remains undetermined. Findings and caveats of the study: Using a 13-signature model, the authors split ophthalmopathy from stable hyperthyroidism, with just under 90% sensitivity and about 80% specificity.

Amplification targeted the TCR beta CDR3 regions, with RNA transcripts as the source material. HTBI-primed RT-PCR formed the first round, and a multiplex PCR formed the second. One entry per CDR3 protein, called by TCRdb with MiXCR from the multiplex PCR reads. This table has about 620,000 distinct CDR3 sequences, 22% appearing once. Sequencing was performed on peripheral blood. V and J are TRBV12-3 or TRBV12-4 and TRBJ2-7; TRBD1 matches 8 bases. This TCR derives from a woman between 18 and 30 years old with stable Graves' hyperthyroidism. Some clones in this sample may be carry-over from other donors' samples. The CDR3 nucleotides are TGTGCCAGCACCGCCTGGGACAGGAAATCCTACGAGCAGTACTTC. As protein: CASTAWDRKSYEQYF.